This T cell receptor (beta chain) was profiled in a study of technical replicates of blood from a handful of donors. TCRdb's copy holds only in-frame clones and misses some; the assay was immunoSEQ multiplex PCR. The table lists about 80,000 clones, roughly 93% of them singletons. Germline V gene lookup returns CDR1 SGDLS and CDR2 YYNGEE. This CDR3 spans 15 amino acids. The V gene end was trimmed by 4 bases and the J gene end by 0 bases; junction bases not matched to a gene: 6. Material for sequencing was T cells isolated from PBMCs. This clonotype was obtained from a human donor in good health. The rearrangement joins TRBV9 to TRBJ2-7; 8 positions match TRBD1. The CDR3 spells CASSPRQGISYEQYF. The CDR3 DNA reads TGTGCCAGCAGCCCCAGACAGGGGATCTCCTACGAGCAGTACTTC.